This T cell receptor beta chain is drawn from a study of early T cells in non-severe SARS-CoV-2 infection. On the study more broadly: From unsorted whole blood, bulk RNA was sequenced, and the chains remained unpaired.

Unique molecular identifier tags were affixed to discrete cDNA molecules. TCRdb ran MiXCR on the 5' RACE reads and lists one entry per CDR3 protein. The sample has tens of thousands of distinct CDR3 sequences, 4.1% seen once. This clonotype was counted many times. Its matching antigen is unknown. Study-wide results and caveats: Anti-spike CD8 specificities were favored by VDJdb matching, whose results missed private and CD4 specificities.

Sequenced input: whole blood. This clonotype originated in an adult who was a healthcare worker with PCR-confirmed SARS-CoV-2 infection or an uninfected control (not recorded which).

The CDR3 coding sequence is TGTGCCAGCAGCTTAGCCGACGGAGGTAACCAAGAGACCCAGTACTTC. It encodes CASSLADGGNQETQYF. The genes are TRBV7-9 and TRBJ2-5, with a weak D call TRBD2 (5 bases). From germline, CDR1 is SEHNR and CDR2 FQNEAQ (reference sequence). Trimming stripped 0 bases from V and 0 bases from J, with 11 bases between. This CDR3 spans 16 amino acids. Full variable domain (remainder filled in from reference TRBV7-9 and TRBJ2-5): DTGVSQNPRHKITKRGQNVTFRCDPISEHNRLYWYRQTLGQGPEFLTYFQNEAQLEKSRLLSDRFSAERPKGSFSTLEIQRTEQGDSAMYLCASSLADGGNQETQYFGPGTRLLVL.